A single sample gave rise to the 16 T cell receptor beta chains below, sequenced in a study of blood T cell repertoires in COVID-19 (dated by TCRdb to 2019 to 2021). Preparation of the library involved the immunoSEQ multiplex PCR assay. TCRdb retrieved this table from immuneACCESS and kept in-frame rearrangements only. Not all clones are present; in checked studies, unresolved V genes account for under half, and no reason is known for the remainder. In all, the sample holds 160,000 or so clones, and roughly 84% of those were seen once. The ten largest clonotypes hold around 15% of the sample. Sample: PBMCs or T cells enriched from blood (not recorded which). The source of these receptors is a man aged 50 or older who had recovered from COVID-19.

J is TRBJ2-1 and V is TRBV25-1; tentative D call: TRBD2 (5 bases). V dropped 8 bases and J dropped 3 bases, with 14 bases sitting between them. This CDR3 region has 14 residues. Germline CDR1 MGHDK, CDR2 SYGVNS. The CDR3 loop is CASRTSGIYNEQFF. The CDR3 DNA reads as TGTGCCAGCCGCACTAGTGGAATCTACAATGAGCAGTTCTTC.

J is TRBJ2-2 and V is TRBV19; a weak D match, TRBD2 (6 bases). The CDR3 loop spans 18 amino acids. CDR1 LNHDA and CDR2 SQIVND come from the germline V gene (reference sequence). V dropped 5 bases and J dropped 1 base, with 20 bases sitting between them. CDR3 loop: CASSRHRGQGGNTGELFF. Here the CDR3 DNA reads TGTGCCAGTAGTCGACATCGGGGCCAGGGAGGGAACACCGGGGAGCTGTTTTTT.

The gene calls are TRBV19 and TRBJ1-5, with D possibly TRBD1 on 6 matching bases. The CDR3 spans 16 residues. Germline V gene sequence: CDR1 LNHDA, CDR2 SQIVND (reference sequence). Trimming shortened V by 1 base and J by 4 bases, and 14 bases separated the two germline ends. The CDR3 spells CASSIGLSGANQPQHF. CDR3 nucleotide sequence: TGTGCCAGTAGTATAGGGCTTTCAGGGGCGAATCAGCCCCAGCATTTT.

CDR3 protein: CASSPQTGYGNTIYF. The CDR3 nucleotides are TGTGCCAGCAGCCCCCAAACAGGGTATGGAAACACCATATATTTT. The chain has TRBV7-2 and TRBJ1-3, with a possible D match to TRBD1 (6 bases). CDR3 length: 15 amino acids. CDR1 is SGHTA, CDR2 FQGNSA, per germline. V was cut by 5 bases and J by 3 bases, with 14 bases left in between. Full variable domain (missing parts from reference TRBV7-2 and TRBJ1-3): GAGVSQSPSNKVTEKGKDVELRCDPISGHTALYWYRQSLGQGLEFLIYFQGNSAPDKSGLPSDRFSAERTGGSVSTLTIQRTQQEDSAVYLCASSPQTGYGNTIYFGEGSWLTVV.

CDR3 in DNA: TGTGCCTGGACCAGGGGGCTCAGGGGCTCCTATAATTCACCCCTCCACTTT. This codes for CAWTRGLRGSYNSPLHF. The rearrangement uses TRBV30 and TRBJ1-6; 8 bases map to TRBD1. CDR1 and CDR2 (germline): GTSNPN, SVGIG (reference sequence). The CDR3 spans 17 residues. Losses at the gene ends were 4 bases for V and 0 bases for J; bases not matched to a gene: 8.

The CDR3 bases are TGTGCCAGCAGCCGACAGGGACAGGGCCCCCACGAGCAGTACTTC. As protein: CASSRQGQGPHEQYF. V usage is TRBV7-9 and J usage is TRBJ2-7, with 9 bases lining up with TRBD1. Unmatched junction bases numbered 10, after V lost 5 bases and J lost 5 bases. The germline gives CDR1 SEHNR, CDR2 FQNEAQ (reference sequence). CDR3 length: 15 residues.

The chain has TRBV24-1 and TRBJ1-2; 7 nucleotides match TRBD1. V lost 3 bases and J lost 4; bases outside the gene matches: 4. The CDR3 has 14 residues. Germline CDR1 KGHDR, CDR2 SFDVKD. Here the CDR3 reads CATSDHRGGYGYTF. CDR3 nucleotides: TGTGCCACCAGTGATCACAGGGGTGGCTATGGCTACACCTTC.

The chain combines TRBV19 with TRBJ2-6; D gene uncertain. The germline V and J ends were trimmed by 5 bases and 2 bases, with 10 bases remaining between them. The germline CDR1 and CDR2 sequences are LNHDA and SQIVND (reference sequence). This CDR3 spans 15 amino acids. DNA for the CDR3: TGTGCCAGTAGTGACACAAGCACTGGGGCCAACGTCCTGACTTTC. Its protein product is CASSDTSTGANVLTF.

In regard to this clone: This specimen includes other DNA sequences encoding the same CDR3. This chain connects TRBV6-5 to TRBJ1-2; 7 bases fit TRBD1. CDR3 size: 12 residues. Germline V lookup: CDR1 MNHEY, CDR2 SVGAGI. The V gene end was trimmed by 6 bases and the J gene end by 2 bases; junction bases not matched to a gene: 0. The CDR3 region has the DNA TGTGCCAGCAGGACAGGGAACTATGGCTACACCTTC. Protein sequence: CASRTGNYGYTF.

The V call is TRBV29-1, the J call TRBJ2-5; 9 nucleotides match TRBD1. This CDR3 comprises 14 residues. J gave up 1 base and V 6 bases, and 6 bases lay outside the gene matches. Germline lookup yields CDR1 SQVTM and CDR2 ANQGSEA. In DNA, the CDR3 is TGCAGCGTGAAGGACAGGGGACCCCAAGAGACCCAGTACTTC. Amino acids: CSVKDRGPQETQYF.

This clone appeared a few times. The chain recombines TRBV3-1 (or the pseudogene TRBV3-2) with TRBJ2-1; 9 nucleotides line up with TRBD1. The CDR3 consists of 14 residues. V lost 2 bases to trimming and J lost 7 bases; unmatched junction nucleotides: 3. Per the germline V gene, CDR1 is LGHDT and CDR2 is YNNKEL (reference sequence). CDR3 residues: CASSQMDRGNEQFF. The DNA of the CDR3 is TGTGCCAGCAGCCAAATGGACAGGGGTAATGAGCAGTTCTTC.

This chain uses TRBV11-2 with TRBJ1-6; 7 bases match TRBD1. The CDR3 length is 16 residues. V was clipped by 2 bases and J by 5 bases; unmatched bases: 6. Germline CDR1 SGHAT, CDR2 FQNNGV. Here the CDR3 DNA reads TGTGCCAGCAGCTTAAACAGGGGCTCTAATAATTCACCCCTCCACTTT. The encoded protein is CASSLNRGSNNSPLHF.

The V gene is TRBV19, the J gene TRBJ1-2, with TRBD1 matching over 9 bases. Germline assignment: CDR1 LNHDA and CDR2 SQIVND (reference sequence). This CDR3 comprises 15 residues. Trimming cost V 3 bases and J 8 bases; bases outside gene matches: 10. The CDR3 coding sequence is TGTGCCAGTAGTATGCCCGTACAGGGGGCGATCGGCTACACCTTC. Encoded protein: CASSMPVQGAIGYTF.

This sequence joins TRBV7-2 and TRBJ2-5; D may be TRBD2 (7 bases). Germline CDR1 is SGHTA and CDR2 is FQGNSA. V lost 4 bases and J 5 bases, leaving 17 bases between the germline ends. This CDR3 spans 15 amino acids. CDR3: CASSSGLGGQETQYF. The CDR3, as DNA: TGTGCCAGCAGCTCCGGACTAGGGGGGCAGGAGACCCAGTACTTC.

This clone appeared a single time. CDR3 residues: CASRLGDRGNEAFF. The CDR3 DNA reads TGTGCCAGCAGGCTGGGGGACAGGGGGAATGAAGCTTTCTTT. The V call is TRBV5-8, the J call TRBJ1-1, with TRBD1 identical over 11 bases. The V segment lost 5 bases and the J segment 7 bases; nucleotides outside the gene matches: 7. The germline gives CDR1 SGHTS, CDR2 YDEGEE. The CDR3 has 14 residues.

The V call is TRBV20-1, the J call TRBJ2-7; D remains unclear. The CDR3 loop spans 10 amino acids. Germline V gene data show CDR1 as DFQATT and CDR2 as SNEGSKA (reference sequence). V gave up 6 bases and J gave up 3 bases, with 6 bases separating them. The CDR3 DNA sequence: TGCAGTGCCCGCGGCTACGAGCAGTACTTC. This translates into CSARGYEQYF.